The rows below give T cell receptor beta chains drawn from one sample of a study of cytomegalovirus exposure and HLA in healthy donors. Method: immunoSEQ multiplex PCR; TCRdb's copy keeps in-frame clones and lacks some. Of about 190,000 clones in the sample, roughly three quarters are singletons; the top ten hold around 1.6%. The sample comprised PBMCs. These TCRs come from a woman aged 18-29 years in good health and CMV-seronegative. The CDR3 runs from the conserved cysteine through the conserved F or W. D genes are given only for firm matches. Size tells how often a clone was seen (once, few, many) or the class of an expanded clone, and some rows leave it out.

D gene	V gene	J gene	clone size	CDR3 DNA	CDR3 protein
TRBD2	TRBV30	TRBJ2-7	-	TGTGCCTGGAGCCCGGGACTAGGATCCTACGAGCAGTACTTC	CAWSPGLGSYEQYF
-	TRBV15	TRBJ1-5	-	TGTGCCACCAGCAGTGACAGTCATAGCAATCAGCCCCAGCATTTT	CATSSDSHSNQPQHF
TRBD1	TRBV28	TRBJ2-7	-	TGTGCCAGCAGTATCCCCGGGACAGGGGGCGCCTACGAGCAGTACTTC	CASSIPGTGGAYEQYF
-	TRBV28	TRBJ2-1	-	TGTGCCAGCAGCCCGACAGTTAACAATGAGCAGTTCTTC	CASSPTVNNEQFF
-	TRBV6-1	TRBJ2-1	-	TGTGCCAGCAGTGAAGAGCCGAGCTCCTACAATGAGCAGTTCTTC	CASSEEPSSYNEQFF
TRBD1	TRBV10-2	TRBJ2-7	few	TGCGCCAGCAGTGAGGATTTGGGGACAGGGGTTTACGAGCAGTACTTC	CASSEDLGTGVYEQYF
-	TRBV6-1	TRBJ2-1	-	TGTGCCAGTCTACAGGGACCGCGCTGGAATGAGCAGTTCTTC	CASLQGPRWNEQFF
-	TRBV18	TRBJ1-2	-	TGTGCCAGCTCACCGGGTCCAGGGGCCTATGGCTACACCTTC	CASSPGPGAYGYTF
TRBD1	TRBV28	TRBJ1-5	once	TGTGCGTCCGGGGGACAGATGAAAAGCAATCAGCCCCAGCATTTT	CASGGQMKSNQPQHF
-	TRBV5-5	TRBJ1-5	-	TGTGCCAGCAGCGCTGCGGATTTTGTGCCCCAGCATTTT	CASSAADFVPQHF
-	TRBV6-1	TRBJ1-6	-	TGTGCCAGCTCCCCATGGGAGGGTAATTCACCCCTCCACTTT	CASSPWEGNSPLHF
-	TRBV19	TRBJ1-5	-	TGTGCCAGTAGTATTCAGGAATATAGCAATCAGCCCCAGCATTTT	CASSIQEYSNQPQHF
TRBD2	TRBV4-3	TRBJ2-7	-	TGCGCCAGCAGCCAAGATAGGGCGGGAGGGCCGTCCTACGAGCAGTACTTC	CASSQDRAGGPSYEQYF
TRBD2	TRBV7-2	TRBJ2-5	-	TGTGCCAGTAAAGCGGGGTACCAAGAGACCCAGTACTTC	CASKAGYQETQYF
-	TRBV10-2	TRBJ2-7	-	TGCGCCAGCAGTGAGCGGGAAACCTCCTACGAGCAGTACTTC	CASSERETSYEQYF
-	TRBV27	TRBJ1-1	-	TGTGCCAGTAGTAGGGGTGACTTCCGTACTGAAGCTTTCTTT	CASSRGDFRTEAFF
TRBD1	TRBV30	TRBJ1-4	-	TGTGCCTGGGGACAGGGAACTTTGGCTGAAAAACTGTTTTTT	CAWGQGTLAEKLFF
-	TRBV5-8	TRBJ2-5	once	TGTGCCAGCAGCTTGGACGGGGGGCCCTCGGAGGAGACCCAGTACTTC	CASSLDGGPSEETQYF
-	TRBV6-6	TRBJ2-1	-	TGTGCCACCCAGGGCAGGGGGGTCGATGAGCAGTTCTTC	CATQGRGVDEQFF
-	TRBV7-2	TRBJ1-2	-	TGTGCCAACCCCAGGGGAAACTATGGCTACACCTTC	CANPRGNYGYTF
-	TRBV27	TRBJ2-7	-	TGTGCCAGCGCAACACCTTCCGAGCAGTACTTC	CASATPSEQYF
TRBD1	TRBV9	TRBJ2-7	few	TGTGCCAGCAGCGTCGGGACAGGGAAAGGCTACGAGCAGTACTTC	CASSVGTGKGYEQYF
-	TRBV7-3	TRBJ2-1	-	TGTGCCAGCAGTCCTTACAGGGAGGGCAGGCGGTTCTTC	CASSPYREGRRFF
-	TRBV6-5	TRBJ2-1	few	TGTGCCAGCAGTTACTCTACGGAGTGGAATGAGCAGTTCTTC	CASSYSTEWNEQFF
TRBD1	TRBV7-2	TRBJ2-7	-	TGTGCCAGCAGCTCCCCCGGGACAGGGGGCAGAGAGCAGTACTTC	CASSSPGTGGREQYF
-	TRBV2	TRBJ2-3	-	TGTGCCAGCTTACCAGGACTAAGCACAGATACGCAGTATTTT	CASLPGLSTDTQYF
-	TRBV6-6	TRBJ1-4	-	TGTGCCAGCCTTATAAGGGAGGGAAATGAAAAACTGTTTTTT	CASLIREGNEKLFF
TRBD1	TRBV13	TRBJ1-1	few	TGTGCCAGCAGCTCCGGTTTATGGGGACAGGGGAACACTGAAGCTTTCTTT	CASSSGLWGQGNTEAFF
-	TRBV7-9	TRBJ2-6	-	TGTGCCAGCAGCCCCCCGGGGAGGGGGAAGGCTGGGGCCAACGTCCTGACTTTC	CASSPPGRGKAGANVLTF
TRBD2	TRBV9	TRBJ2-3	-	TGTGCCAGCAGCGCATCAGGACTAGCGGGGGCCCCCTGGGGTCATACGCAGTATTTT	CASSASGLAGAPWGHTQYF
TRBD1	TRBV18	TRBJ1-5	-	TGTGCCAGCTCACCACCTCAGGGGGCCGGGTATCAGCCCCAGCATTTT	CASSPPQGAGYQPQHF
-	TRBV29-1	TRBJ2-2	once	TGCAGCGGTTTTGTATTGACAGAAGACACCGGGGAGCTGTTTTTT	CSGFVLTEDTGELFF